The next 19 T cell receptor beta chains were all read from a single sample in a study of blood T cell repertoires in COVID-19 (dated by TCRdb to about 2020). The library came from the immunoSEQ multiplex PCR assay. Here the immuneACCESS table is served through TCRdb, limited to in-frame sequences with V and J called. Missing clones are a known gap in these copies; in checked studies unresolved V genes cover under half, and the rest lacks a known reason. Here the sample has tens of thousands of clones; 88% occur a single time. The ten largest clonotypes hold around 7.2% of the sample. Sequenced sample: peripheral blood. All receptors derive from a woman at least 80 years old with acute or convalescent COVID-19.

The V call is TRBV6-5, the J call TRBJ2-5; 7 nucleotides align to TRBD2. Germline V CDR1 and CDR2: MNHEY, SVGAGI. The J segment lost 0 bases and the V segment lost 6 bases, leaving 7 bases of the junction unmatched. The CDR3 sequence is 15 residues long. The CDR3: CASSNSGNHQETQYF. CDR3 coding DNA: TGTGCCAGCAGCAACAGCGGGAATCACCAAGAGACCCAGTACTTC.

The rearrangement uses TRBV18 and TRBJ1-2; TRBD1 agrees at 8 bases. Germline V gene sequence: CDR1 KGHSH, CDR2 LQKENI. This CDR3 contains 15 residues. V lost 4 bases, J lost 4 bases, and 8 bases stayed unmatched. The CDR3, as DNA: TGTGCCAGCTCACTCTCTGGACAGGGAAGCTATGGCTACACCTTC. Residues: CASSLSGQGSYGYTF. The whole variable domain, filled in from reference TRBV18 and TRBJ1-2, reads NAGVMQNPRHLVRRRGQEARLRCSPMKGHSHVYWYRQLPEEGLKFMVYLQKENIIDESGMPKERFSAEFPKEGPSILRIQQVVRGDSAAYFCASSLSGQGSYGYTFGSGTRLTVV.

V is TRBV7-8 and J is TRBJ1-5; D uncertain. This CDR3 comprises 16 residues. V was pared by 5 bases and J by 1 base, with 15 bases between. The germline V gene has CDR1 SGHVS and CDR2 FQNEAQ. The CDR3 DNA reads as TGTGCCAGCAGCCCCGCGGGGATGGCGAGCAATCAGCCCCAGCATTTT. Its protein is CASSPAGMASNQPQHF.

The V gene is TRBV9, the J gene TRBJ1-2; weak D call: TRBD1 (5 bases). Germline lookup yields CDR1 SGDLS and CDR2 YYNGEE. This CDR3 region has 15 residues. Trimming removed 4 bases at V and 4 bases at J, with 17 bases between. CDR3: CASSSEGTTVYGYTF. CDR3 bases: TGTGCCAGCAGCTCAGAGGGGACTACTGTCTATGGCTACACCTTC.

This chain uses TRBV11-2 with TRBJ1-2, with D possibly TRBD1 on 6 matching bases. Trimming pared 1 base from V and 8 bases from J, leaving 11 bases between. Germline-derived CDR1 and CDR2 are SGHAT and FQNNGV. The CDR3 contains 13 residues. CDR3 sequence (DNA): TGTGCCAGCAGCTTAGGTCAGGGGTACGGCTACACCTTC. Protein sequence: CASSLGQGYGYTF.

The chain employs TRBV10-3 and TRBJ2-7; no reliable D call. The germline V gene encodes CDR1 ENHRY and CDR2 SYGVKD. Trimming cost V 2 bases and J 7 bases, with 6 bases left between them. This CDR3 has 11 residues. The CDR3 region is CAISETKEQYF. DNA for the CDR3: TGTGCCATCAGTGAGACTAAAGAGCAGTACTTC.

The gene calls are TRBV5-1 and TRBJ2-3; TRBD1 matches 7 bases. Germline V CDR1 and CDR2: SGHRS, YFSETQ. The CDR3 length is 13 residues. Trimming at V came to 3 bases and at J to 5 bases, leaving 3 bases not matched to a gene. CDR3 sequence reads: CASSSQGVDTQYF. Written as DNA, the CDR3 is TGCGCCAGCAGCTCGCAGGGGGTAGATACGCAGTATTTT.

The V and J genes are TRBV9 and TRBJ2-2; 9 nucleotides agree with TRBD2. The CDR3 spans 16 residues. Germline CDR1 and CDR2: SGDLS and YYNGEE. The V and J ends lost 0 bases and 7 bases, in that order; junction bases with no gene match: 7. DNA of the CDR3: TGTGCCAGCAGCGTAGTTGATAGCGGGAGAGGCGGGGAGCTGTTTTTT. It is translated as CASSVVDSGRGGELFF. The entire variable domain, with the rest obtained from reference TRBV9 and TRBJ2-2, is as follows: DSGVTQTPKHLITATGQRVTLRCSPRSGDLSVYWYQQSLDQGLQFLIQYYNGEERAKGNILERFSAQQFPDLHSELNLSSLELGDSALYFCASSVVDSGRGGELFFGEGSRLTVL.

The chain carries TRBV7-3 and TRBJ1-2, with D perhaps TRBD1 (5 bases). V lost 1 base and J lost 6, with 21 bases in between. This CDR3 is 17 amino acids long. Germline CDR1 reads SGHTA; CDR2 reads FQGTGA. This CDR3 reads CASSLSGGGAAPHGYTF. In DNA form, the CDR3 reads TGTGCCAGCAGCTTAAGTGGCGGGGGAGCTGCGCCCCATGGCTACACCTTC.

This sequence joins TRBV19 and TRBJ2-4; 12 positions agree with TRBD2. Germline V lookup: CDR1 LNHDA, CDR2 SQIVND (reference sequence). This CDR3 spans 15 amino acids. V dropped 8 bases and J dropped 3; count of bases not matched to a gene: 5. The CDR3 DNA is TGTGCCAGTCAAAGGACTAGCGGGAACAAAAACATTCAGTACTTC. It encodes CASQRTSGNKNIQYF.

This sequence joins TRBV5-6 and TRBJ1-1; TRBD1 matches at 12 bases. Germline V gives CDR1 SGHDT, CDR2 YYEEEE. V gave up 4 bases and J gave up 6 bases; unmatched junction bases: 7. This CDR3 has 15 residues. The CDR3: CASSRGTGGDAEAFF. CDR3 nucleotide sequence: TGTGCCAGCAGCCGAGGGACAGGGGGCGATGCTGAAGCTTTCTTT.

The chain uses TRBV5-1 and TRBJ1-2; possible D gene TRBD1, 6 bases. Per the germline V gene, CDR1 is SGHRS and CDR2 is YFSETQ. V lost 1 base and J lost 6, with 13 bases in between. The CDR3 is made up of 14 amino acids. CDR3 sequence: CASSLSGGGNGYTF. The CDR3, as DNA: TGCGCCAGCAGCTTGAGCGGGGGCGGGAATGGCTACACCTTC.

The J gene is TRBJ1-5, the V gene TRBV6-5; 7 positions agree with TRBD1. Trimming cost V 2 bases and J 9 bases; bases outside gene matches: 7. The CDR3 contains 14 residues. CDR1 MNHEY and CDR2 SVGAGI come from the germline V gene. The CDR3 nucleotides read TGTGCCAGCAGTTACACAGGGGTGCCGGGGCCCCAGCATTTT. This translates into CASSYTGVPGPQHF.

CDR3 sequence: CASSLDSGRAYEQYF. CDR3 DNA sequence: TGTGCCAGCAGCTTAGATAGCGGGAGGGCGTACGAGCAGTACTTC. V and J are TRBV7-8 and TRBJ2-7; TRBD2 aligns across 11 bases. This CDR3 spans 15 amino acids. The germline V gene encodes CDR1 SGHVS and CDR2 FQNEAQ. V was pared by 1 base and J by 4 bases, with 3 bases of the junction left unmatched.

The chain combines TRBV5-1 with TRBJ2-5; TRBD2 agrees at 13 bases. This CDR3 region has 17 residues. Germline-derived CDR1 and CDR2 are SGHRS and YFSETQ. V shed 3 bases and J 2 bases; nucleotides not matched to a gene: 7. DNA for the CDR3: TGCGCCAGCAGCTGGGCGGGGGGACTAGCGGGACAAGAGACCCAGTACTTC. The encoded protein is CASSWAGGLAGQETQYF.

The genes are TRBV5-8 and TRBJ1-4; a weak D match, TRBD1 (6 bases). The CDR3 runs 13 residues. Per the germline V gene, CDR1 is SGHTS and CDR2 is YDEGEE. The V and J ends lost 2 bases and 6 bases respectively, with 8 bases between them. CDR3 nucleotides: TGTGCCAGCAGCTTAGGGGGGGATGAAAAACTGTTTTTT. Its translation is CASSLGGDEKLFF.

The CDR3 protein is CASEASGRDEQFF. CDR3 nucleotides: TGTGCCAGCGAGGCTAGCGGGAGGGACGAGCAGTTCTTC. The chain has TRBV14 and TRBJ2-1; 12 nucleotides align to TRBD2. This CDR3 has 13 residues. Germline V gene sequence: CDR1 SGHDN, CDR2 FVKESK. The ends lost 8 bases at V and 10 bases at J; junction bases unmatched: 6.

The chain is built from TRBV13 and TRBJ1-6; 8 bases map to TRBD1. The CDR3 spans 20 residues. V trimming: 5 bases; J trimming: 4 bases; junction bases outside the gene matches: 19. Germline-derived CDR1 and CDR2 are PRHDT and FYEKMQ (reference sequence). Written as DNA, the CDR3 is TGTGCCAGCAGCCATAGTGGGGGTTTGACAGGGGTACGATATAATTCACCCCTCCACTTT. Protein product: CASSHSGGLTGVRYNSPLHF.

J is TRBJ1-2 and V is TRBV18; weak D call: TRBD1 (5 bases). This CDR3 contains 13 residues. CDR1 and CDR2 from the germline V gene are KGHSH and LQKENI. V was shortened by 5 bases and J by 4 bases, with 11 bases between the two germline ends. The CDR3 DNA reads as TGTGCCAGCTCATCGACAGTCGGCTATGGCTACACCTTC. It codes for CASSSTVGYGYTF.